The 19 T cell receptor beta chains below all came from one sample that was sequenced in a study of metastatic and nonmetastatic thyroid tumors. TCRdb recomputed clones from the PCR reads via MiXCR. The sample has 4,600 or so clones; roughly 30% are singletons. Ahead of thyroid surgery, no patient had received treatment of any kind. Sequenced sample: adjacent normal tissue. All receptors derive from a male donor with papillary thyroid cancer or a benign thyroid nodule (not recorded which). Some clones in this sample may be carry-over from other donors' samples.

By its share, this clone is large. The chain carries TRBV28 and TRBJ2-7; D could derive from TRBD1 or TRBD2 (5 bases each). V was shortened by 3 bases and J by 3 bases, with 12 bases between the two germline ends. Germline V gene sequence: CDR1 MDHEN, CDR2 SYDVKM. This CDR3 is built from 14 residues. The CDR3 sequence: CASSFSGRGYEQYF. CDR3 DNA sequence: TGTGCCAGCAGTTTCTCGGGACGGGGCTACGAGCAGTACTTC. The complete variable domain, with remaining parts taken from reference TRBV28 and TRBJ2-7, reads DVKVTQSSRYLVKRTGEKVFLECVQDMDHENMFWYRQDPGLGLRLIYFSYDVKMKEKGDIPEGYSVSREKKERFSLILESASTNQTSMYLCASSFSGRGYEQYFGPGTRLTVT.

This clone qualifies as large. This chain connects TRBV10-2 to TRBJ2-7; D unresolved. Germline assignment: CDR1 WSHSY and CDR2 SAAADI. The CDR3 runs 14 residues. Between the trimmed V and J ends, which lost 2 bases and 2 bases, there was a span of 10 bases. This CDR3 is CASSEAARAYEQYF. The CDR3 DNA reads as TGCGCCAGCAGTGAGGCGGCCCGAGCCTACGAGCAGTACTTC.

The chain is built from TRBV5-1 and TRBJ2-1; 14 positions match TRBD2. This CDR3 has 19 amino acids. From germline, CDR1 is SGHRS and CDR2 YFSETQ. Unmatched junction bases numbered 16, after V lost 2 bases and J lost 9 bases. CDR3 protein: CASSLTGTSGSRLFGEQFF. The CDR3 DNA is TGCGCCAGCAGCTTAACCGGGACTAGCGGGAGTAGGTTATTCGGTGAGCAGTTCTTC.

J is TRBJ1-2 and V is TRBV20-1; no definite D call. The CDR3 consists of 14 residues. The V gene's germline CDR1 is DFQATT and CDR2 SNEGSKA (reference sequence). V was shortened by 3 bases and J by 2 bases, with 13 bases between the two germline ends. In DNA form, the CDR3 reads TGCAGTGCTAGCGCGGGATGGCGGAACTATGGCTACACCTTC. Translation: CSASAGWRNYGYTF.

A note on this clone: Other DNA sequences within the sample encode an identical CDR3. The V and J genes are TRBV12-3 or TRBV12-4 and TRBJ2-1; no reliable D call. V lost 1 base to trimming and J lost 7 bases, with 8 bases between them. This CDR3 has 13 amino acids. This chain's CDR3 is CASSLGLRNEQFF. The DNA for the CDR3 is TGTGCCAGCAGTTTAGGTTTGAGGAATGAGCAGTTCTTC.

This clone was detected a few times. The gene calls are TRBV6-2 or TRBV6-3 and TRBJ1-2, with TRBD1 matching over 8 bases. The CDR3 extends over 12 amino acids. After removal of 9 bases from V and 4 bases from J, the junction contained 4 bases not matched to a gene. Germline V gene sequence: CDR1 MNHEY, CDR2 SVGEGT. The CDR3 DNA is TGTGCCAGTGACAGGGGTGGCTATGGCTACACCTTC. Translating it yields CASDRGGYGYTF.

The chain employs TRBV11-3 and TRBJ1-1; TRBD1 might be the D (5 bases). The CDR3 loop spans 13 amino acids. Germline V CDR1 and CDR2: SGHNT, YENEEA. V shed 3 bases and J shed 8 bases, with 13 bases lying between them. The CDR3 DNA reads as TGTGCCAGCAGCTTTGGACTGCGGGGGGAAGCTTTCTTT. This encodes CASSFGLRGEAFF.

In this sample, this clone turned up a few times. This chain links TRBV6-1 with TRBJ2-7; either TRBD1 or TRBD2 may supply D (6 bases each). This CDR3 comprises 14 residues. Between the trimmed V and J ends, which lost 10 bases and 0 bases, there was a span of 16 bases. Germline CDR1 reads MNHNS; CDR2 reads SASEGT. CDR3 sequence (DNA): TGTGCCACCAAGGGGGGCCCATTCTCCTACGAGCAGTACTTC. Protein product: CATKGGPFSYEQYF.

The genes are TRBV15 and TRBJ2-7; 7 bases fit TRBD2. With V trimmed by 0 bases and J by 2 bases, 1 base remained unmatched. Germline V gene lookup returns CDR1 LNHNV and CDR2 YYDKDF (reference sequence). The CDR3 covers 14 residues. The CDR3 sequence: CATSRDGGAYEQYF. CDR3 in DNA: TGTGCCACCAGCAGAGATGGGGGGGCCTACGAGCAGTACTTC. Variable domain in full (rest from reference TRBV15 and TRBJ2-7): DAMVIQNPRYQVTQFGKPVTLSCSQTLNHNVMYWYQQKSSQAPKLLFHYYDKDFNNEADTPDNFQSRRPNTSFCFLDIRSPGLGDTAMYLCATSRDGGAYEQYFGPGTRLTVT.

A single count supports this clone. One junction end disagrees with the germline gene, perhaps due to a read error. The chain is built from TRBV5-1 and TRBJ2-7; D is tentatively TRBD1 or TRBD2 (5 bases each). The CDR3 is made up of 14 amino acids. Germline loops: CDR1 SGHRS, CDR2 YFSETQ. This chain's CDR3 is CDSSLVRGSYEHYF. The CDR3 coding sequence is TGCGACAGCAGCTTGGTTCGGGGCTCCTATGAGCATTACTTC.

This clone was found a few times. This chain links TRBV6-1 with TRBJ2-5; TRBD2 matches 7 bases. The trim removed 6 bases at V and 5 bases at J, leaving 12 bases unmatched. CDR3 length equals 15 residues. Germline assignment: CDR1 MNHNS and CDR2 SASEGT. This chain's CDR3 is CASRQAGTNRETQYF. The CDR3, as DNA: TGTGCCAGCAGACAGGCCGGGACTAATAGGGAGACCCAGTACTTC.

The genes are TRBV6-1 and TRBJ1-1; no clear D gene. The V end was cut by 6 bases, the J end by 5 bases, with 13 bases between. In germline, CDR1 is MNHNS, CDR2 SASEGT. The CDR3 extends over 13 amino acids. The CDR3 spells CASRGLGNTEAFF. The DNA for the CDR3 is TGTGCCAGCAGGGGTCTGGGGAATACTGAAGCTTTCTTT.

The CDR3 DNA reads TGTGCCTGGAGTGGCGGGTGGTTAGCGGGAGCCGCGAGTTACAATGAGCAGTTCTTC. Translated, it gives CAWSGGWLAGAASYNEQFF. The chain is built from TRBV30 and TRBJ2-1, with TRBD2 identical over 9 bases. V trimming: 1 base; J trimming: 4 bases; junction bases outside the gene matches: 17. This CDR3 has 19 residues. Germline V lookup: CDR1 GTSNPN, CDR2 SVGIG (reference sequence).

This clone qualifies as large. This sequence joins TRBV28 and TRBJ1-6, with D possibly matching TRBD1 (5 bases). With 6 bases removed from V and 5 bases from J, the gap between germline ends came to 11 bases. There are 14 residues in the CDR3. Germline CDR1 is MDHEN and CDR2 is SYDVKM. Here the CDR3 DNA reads TGTGCCAGCAGCCGGACAAGCAATAATTCACCCCTCCACTTT. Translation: CASSRTSNNSPLHF.

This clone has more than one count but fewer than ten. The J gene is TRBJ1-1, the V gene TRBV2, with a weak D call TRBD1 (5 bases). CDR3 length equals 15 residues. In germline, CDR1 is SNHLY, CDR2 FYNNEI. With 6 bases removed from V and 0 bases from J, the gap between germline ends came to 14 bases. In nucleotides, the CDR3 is TGTGCCAGCAGGCGATCGACAGAAATGAACACTGAAGCTTTCTTT. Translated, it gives CASRRSTEMNTEAFF.

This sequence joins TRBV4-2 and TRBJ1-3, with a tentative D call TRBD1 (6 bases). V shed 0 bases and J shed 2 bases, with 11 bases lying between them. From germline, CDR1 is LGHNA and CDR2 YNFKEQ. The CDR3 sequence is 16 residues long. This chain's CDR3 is CASSQDGGDTGNTIYF. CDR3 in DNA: TGTGCCAGCAGCCAAGATGGGGGGGACACTGGAAACACCATATATTTT.

CDR3 in DNA: TGTGCCAGTAGTGTGACAGGGCCCCGAAACTATGGCTACACCTTC. It specifies CASSVTGPRNYGYTF. The chain links TRBV19 to TRBJ1-2; TRBD1 matches 7 bases. Germline CDR1 LNHDA, CDR2 SQIVND (reference sequence). J lost 2 bases, V lost 5 bases, and 8 bases had no gene match. The CDR3 consists of 15 residues.

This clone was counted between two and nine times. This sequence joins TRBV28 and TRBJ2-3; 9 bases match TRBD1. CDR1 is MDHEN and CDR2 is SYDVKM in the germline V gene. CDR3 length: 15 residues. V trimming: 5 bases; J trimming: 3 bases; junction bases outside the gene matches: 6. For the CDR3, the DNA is TGTGCCAGCAGTCCTGGGACAGGGAGGACAGATACGCAGTATTTT. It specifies CASSPGTGRTDTQYF.

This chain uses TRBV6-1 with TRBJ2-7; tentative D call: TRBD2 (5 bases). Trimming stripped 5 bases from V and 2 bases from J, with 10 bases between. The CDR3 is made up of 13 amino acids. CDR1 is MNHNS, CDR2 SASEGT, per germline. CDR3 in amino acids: CASSRTGTYEQYF. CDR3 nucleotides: TGTGCCAGCAGTAGGACGGGGACCTACGAGCAGTACTTC.